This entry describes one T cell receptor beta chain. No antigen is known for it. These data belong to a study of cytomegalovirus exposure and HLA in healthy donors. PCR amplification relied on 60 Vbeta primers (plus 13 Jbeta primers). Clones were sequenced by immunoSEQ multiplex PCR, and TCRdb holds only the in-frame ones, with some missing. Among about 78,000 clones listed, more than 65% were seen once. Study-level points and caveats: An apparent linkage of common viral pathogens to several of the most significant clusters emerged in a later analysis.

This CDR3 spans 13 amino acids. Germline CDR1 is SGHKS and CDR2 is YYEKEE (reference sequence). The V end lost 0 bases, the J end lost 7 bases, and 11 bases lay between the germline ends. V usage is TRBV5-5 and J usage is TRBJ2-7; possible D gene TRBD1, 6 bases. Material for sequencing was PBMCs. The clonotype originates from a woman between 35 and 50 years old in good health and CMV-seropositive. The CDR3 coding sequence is TGTGCCAGCAGCTTGGTACAGGGCATAGAGCAGTACTTC. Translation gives CASSLVQGIEQYF. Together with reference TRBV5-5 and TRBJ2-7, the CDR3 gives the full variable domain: DAGVTQSPTHLIKTRGQQVTLRCSPISGHKSVSWYQQVLGQGPQFIFQYYEKEERGRGNFPDRFSARQFPNYSSELNVNALLLGDSALYLCASSLVQGIEQYFGPGTRLTVT.